This T cell receptor (beta chain) was documented in a study of T cell responses to AZD1222 COVID-19 vaccine. V gave up 4 bases and J gave up 2 bases; unmatched junction bases: 4. Per the germline V gene, CDR1 is SGHNT and CDR2 is YYREEE (reference sequence). The CDR3 extends over 15 amino acids. Sequencing used immunoSEQ multiplex PCR; TCRdb keeps in-frame clones, though not all of them. The sample holds some 110,000 clones, 85% seen once. This clonotype was sampled from an adult who received the AZD1222 COVID-19 vaccine. This specimen consisted of peripheral blood, obtained 28 days after the second AZD1222 dose. V gene TRBV5-4 combines with J gene TRBJ2-5; 11 positions agree with TRBD2. For the CDR3, the DNA is TGTGCCAGCAGCGGGGGACTAGCGGAACAAGAGACCCAGTACTTC. Residues: CASSGGLAEQETQYF.